This T cell receptor beta chain derives from a study of T cells in Graves' hyperthyroidism and ophthalmopathy (dated by TCRdb to between 2018 and 2020). Background for the entire study: Peripheral blood samples were taken at initial diagnosis, before any treatment was given. To identify distinguishing TCR V-J signatures, a discovery cohort of 90 to 100 patients was used, comprising 43 with Graves' ophthalmopathy and about 59 with stable Graves' hyperthyroidism. Whether ophthalmopathy could be predicted prospectively was tested in an independent validation cohort made up of about 18 hyperthyroidism patients plus 17 patients who later progressed to ophthalmopathy. The approximately 90 discovery patients were randomly split 7:3 into training and test sets. Thyroid tissue and blood T-cell repertoires from six or seven Graves' hyperthyroidism patients were also compared in the study. Once sampling was done, hyperthyroidism patients were given methimazole at a starting dose of 30 mg daily, whereas ophthalmopathy patients were given high-dose intravenous methylprednisolone. The paper reports TCR Vbeta CDR3 sequencing of 130 to 150 peripheral blood samples: some 41 ophthalmopathy, 70 to 85 hyperthyroidism and approximately 17 progressor patients. Results the study describes overall, beyond this receptor: A model built on a 13 V-J signature distinguished ophthalmopathy from stable hyperthyroidism, reaching 85% to 90% sensitivity and 81.08% specificity in cross-validation and 80%/75% in testing. Most expanded thyroid clonotypes (frequency above 0.001) were also detected in blood, a finding suggesting that blood repertoires may reflect thyroid immune responses. During validation, the model predicted progression to ophthalmopathy a median of roughly 7.1 months ahead of onset, with approximately 70% sensitivity and 72.22% specificity. Sample size was not statistically predetermined, and blinding of investigators to group allocation was not performed.

A patient counted as having stable Graves' hyperthyroidism if no progression to ophthalmopathy occurred over 18 months of follow-up. Hyperthyroidism patients were aged 18 to 65 years and newly diagnosed, with disease duration of less than 2 months. Any patient with an uncontrolled infection, another autoimmune disease, pregnancy or lactation was excluded. Clinical symptoms, serum thyroxine and TRAb, thyroid ultrasound, and orbital computed tomography formed the basis for the diagnoses. PBMCs were isolated from about 10 ml of fresh peripheral blood by Ficoll-Paque density gradient centrifugation. Total RNA was extracted with Trizol reagent, and quality was checked on an Agilent 2100 Bioanalyzer. Trimmed from V: 4 bases; trimmed from J: 10 bases; junction bases lacking a gene match: 5. Measured from the cysteine to the phenylalanine, the CDR3 is 13 residues long. Only the CDR3 portion is preserved as DNA: 39 bases, with reading frame beginning at the first base. The germline V gene (reference sequence) supplies CDR1 DFQATT and CDR2 SNEGSKA.

The TCR beta CDR3 regions were amplified from RNA transcripts. The first round of RT-PCR for the TCR CDR3 was performed with the HTBI primer set and the Qiagen OneStep RT-PCR kit. Libraries were constructed in a second round of multiplex PCR, after which size selection and purification were carried out. Paired-end sequencing of the libraries was performed with 100 bp reads on an Illumina HiSeq2000. Under the source paper's analysis protocol: Raw data were processed with SOAPnuke, discarding reads with adapters, uncalled bases, mean Phred below 15, or no exact constant-primer or identifier match. COPE v1.2.5 was used to merge high-quality paired reads, and clonotypes were defined as unique nucleotide sequences. Clonotypes were aligned to IMGT TRBV, TRBD and TRBJ reference segments using MiTCR v1.1. Only V-J combinations with frequency above 0.0001, covering 99.2% of repertoires, were analysed. A TCS score was defined as the ratio of F50 (clonal expansion) to E x V (chaos), with BLOSUM62-based TCRdist applied between CDR3 peptides within each V-J. Welch's t-statistics and random forest reduced roughly 500 V-J features to 13, which were used in a naive Bayes classifier (R e1071). The public reads were quality trimmed at Q25 with fastp and then assembled into clones with MiXCR by TCRdb, keeping productive beta chains. Rows with a matching CDR3 protein are joined into one entry that keeps the most common DNA and genes. The V and J calls follow TCRdb's processing rather than the paper's. The sample contains around 350,000 distinct CDR3 sequences, approximately 13% of them found a single time. Around 9.2% of the sample is held by the ten biggest clonotypes.

This clonotype was detected many times. The clone's antigen remains unknown. The record has no base qualities; no much larger clone is one base away. Source material: blood. The sequence was obtained from a woman younger than 35 with Graves' hyperthyroidism. The sequence is built from TRBV20-1 and TRBJ1-6; 9 nucleotides in the junction match TRBD1. The CDR3 here reads CSANRDRDSPLHF. The bases read TGCAGTGCTAACCGGGACAGGGACTCACCCCTCCACTTT.